Below are 22 T cell receptor beta chains sequenced from a single sample in a study of response to subunit inactivated influenza vaccine. TCRdb recomputed calls from the RT-PCR reads with MiXCR, one row per CDR3 protein. The sample includes 500,000 to 550,000 distinct CDR3 sequences, roughly 25% of them seen just once. The same data also went into a second study, on T cells expressing NK-cell markers. That study adds: UMIs accompanied the 5'RACE template switching by which TCR beta cDNA was made.

This specimen was CD4+ T cells sorted from PBMCs, taken roughly 12 days after vaccination. The source of these receptors is a man aged 45-65 years who received an inactivated influenza vaccine.

The genes are TRBV4-2 and TRBJ2-1; 8 bases agree with TRBD2. Trimming took 3 bases from V and 6 from J; bases not matched to a gene: 10. The CDR3 sequence is 16 residues long. Germline-derived CDR1 and CDR2 are LGHNA and YNFKEQ. CDR3 protein: CASSHQRDRGGNEQFF. In DNA, the CDR3 is TGTGCCAGCAGCCACCAGCGGGACCGGGGGGGCAATGAGCAGTTCTTC.

The chain has TRBV29-1 and TRBJ2-3, with a possible D match to TRBD2 (6 bases). Germline V gene sequence: CDR1 SQVTM, CDR2 ANQGSEA. CDR3 length: 12 residues. Trimming took off 7 bases at V and 6 bases at J, with 14 bases between the two ends. The CDR3 loop reads CSGTTSSDTQYF. The CDR3 DNA follows: TGCAGCGGGACCACTAGCTCGGATACGCAGTATTTT.

This clonotype was seen many times. The chain links TRBV3-1 to TRBJ2-1; D remains ambiguous. The CDR3 runs to 12 residues. CDR1 and CDR2 from the germline V gene are LGHDT and YNNKEL (reference sequence). V shed 1 base and J shed 4 bases, with 2 bases lying between them. As DNA, the CDR3 is TGTGCCAGCAGCCAAGTGTACAATGAGCAGTTCTTC. Translated: CASSQVYNEQFF.

This clonotype has a single count. The chain joins TRBV6-2 or TRBV6-3 to TRBJ2-7, with D unclear. This CDR3 region has 14 residues. Trimming shortened V by 1 base and J by 5 bases, and 12 bases separated the two germline ends. CDR1 and CDR2 (germline): MNHEY, SVGEGT. The CDR3 sequence: CASSYFYPPHEQYF. The CDR3 DNA sequence: TGTGCCAGCAGTTACTTCTACCCCCCCCACGAGCAGTACTTC.

The CDR3 loop reads CASSQDLVSDTQYF. The CDR3 DNA reads TGCGCCAGCAGCCAAGACCTAGTTAGTGATACGCAGTATTTT. The chain carries TRBV4-3 and TRBJ2-3; D is ambiguous. The V end was cut by 0 bases, the J end by 6 bases, with 10 bases between. This CDR3 has 14 residues. Germline V CDR1 and CDR2: LGHNA, YSLEER.

This clonotype was detected a few times. V usage is TRBV24-1 and J usage is TRBJ2-1, with D possibly being TRBD2 (6 bases). Trimming left V 7 bases short and J 1 base short, with 10 bases between. Per the germline V gene, CDR1 is KGHDR and CDR2 is SFDVKD. The CDR3 length is 14 residues. CDR3 nucleotide sequence: TGTGCCACCAGGGCAGGGACTTCCTACAATGAGCAGTTCTTC. Amino acids: CATRAGTSYNEQFF.

The gene calls are TRBV11-2 and TRBJ2-7; 13 nucleotides line up with TRBD2. Germline CDR1 and CDR2: SGHAT and FQNNGV. The CDR3 spans 16 residues. V shed 1 base and J 4 bases; nucleotides not matched to a gene: 4. CDR3 in amino acids: CASSLGTSGGVYEQYF. The CDR3 DNA follows: TGTGCCAGCAGCTTAGGCACTAGCGGGGGGGTTTACGAGCAGTACTTC.

The table lists this clonotype with a count of one. The V and J genes are TRBV5-1 and TRBJ2-1; unclear D gene. V gave up 0 bases and J gave up 10 bases, with 11 bases separating them. This CDR3 is built from 13 residues. Germline assignment: CDR1 SGHRS and CDR2 YFSETQ. CDR3 residues: CASSLASTAEQFF. The CDR3 nucleotides read TGCGCCAGCAGCTTGGCATCTACGGCCGAGCAGTTCTTC.

The rearrangement links TRBV20-1 to TRBJ2-1; 7 nucleotides agree with TRBD2. Germline V gene data show CDR1 as DFQATT and CDR2 as SNEGSKA (reference sequence). This CDR3 comprises 14 residues. Trimming cost V 0 bases and J 9 bases; bases outside gene matches: 8. The CDR3 loop reads CSARDRVTGGEQFF. The CDR3 region has the DNA TGCAGTGCTAGAGATCGGGTTACGGGGGGTGAGCAGTTCTTC.

This clonotype was found once. The chain joins TRBV4-3 to TRBJ2-2; 10 bases are a match to TRBD1. The CDR3 spans 17 residues. The V gene end was trimmed by 1 base and the J gene end by 7 bases; junction bases not matched to a gene: 9. CDR1 and CDR2 (germline): LGHNA, YSLEER. DNA of the CDR3: TGCGCCAGCAGCCAAGCGTGGGGACAGGGGATCATCGGGGAGCTGTTTTTT. Translating gives CASSQAWGQGIIGELFF.

The chain carries TRBV6-1 and TRBJ1-3; TRBD1 aligns across 7 bases. Germline loops: CDR1 MNHNS, CDR2 SASEGT. The V segment lost 3 bases and the J segment 0 bases; nucleotides outside the gene matches: 8. The CDR3 has 17 residues. Written as DNA, the CDR3 is TGTGCCAGCAGTGATATACCGGGACAGATCTCTGGAAACACCATATATTTT. Translated: CASSDIPGQISGNTIYF.

This chain links TRBV7-2 with TRBJ1-3; the match to TRBD1 covers 7 bases. From germline, CDR1 is SGHTA and CDR2 FQGNSA. Trimming at V came to 0 bases and at J to 3 bases, leaving 2 bases not matched to a gene. The CDR3 is 15 amino acids. CDR3 protein: CASSLATGSGNTIYF. The DNA for the CDR3 is TGTGCCAGCAGCTTAGCGACAGGGAGTGGAAACACCATATATTTT. The complete variable domain, with remaining parts taken from reference TRBV7-2 and TRBJ1-3, reads GAGVSQSPSNKVTEKGKDVELRCDPISGHTALYWYRQSLGQGLEFLIYFQGNSAPDKSGLPSDRFSAERTGGSVSTLTIQRTQQEDSAVYLCASSLATGSGNTIYFGEGSWLTVV.

This sequence joins TRBV28 and TRBJ2-3, with 7 positions matching TRBD1. The germline V gene has CDR1 MDHEN and CDR2 SYDVKM. This CDR3 region has 18 residues. Germline trimming cut 1 base from V and 5 bases from J; bases unmatched to any gene: 15. The CDR3: CASSLLSGGSGLKDTQYF. DNA for the CDR3: TGTGCCAGCAGTTTATTATCAGGGGGAAGTGGATTAAAAGATACGCAGTATTTT.

The gene calls are TRBV7-3 and TRBJ1-1; D remains ambiguous. V shed 3 bases and J shed 0 bases, with 5 bases lying between them. Germline loops: CDR1 SGHTA, CDR2 FQGTGA. This CDR3 is built from 13 residues. CDR3 DNA sequence: TGTGCCAGCAGCTTTGAAGTGAACACTGAAGCTTTCTTT. Translation gives CASSFEVNTEAFF.

This chain joins TRBV15 and TRBJ2-3; 8 nucleotides agree with TRBD1. The length of the CDR3 is 14 residues. Germline trimming cut 5 bases from V and 9 bases from J; bases unmatched to any gene: 10. Germline CDR1 LNHNV, CDR2 YYDKDF (reference sequence). CDR3 loop: CATSPRQGRGTQYF. CDR3 DNA sequence: TGTGCCACCAGCCCGCGACAGGGGCGAGGCACGCAGTATTTT. Filled out from reference TRBV15 and TRBJ2-3, the complete variable domain reads DAMVIQNPRYQVTQFGKPVTLSCSQTLNHNVMYWYQQKSSQAPKLLFHYYDKDFNNEADTPDNFQSRRPNTSFCFLDIRSPGLGDTAMYLCATSPRQGRGTQYFGPGTRLTVL.

This clonotype has only a few counts. The V and J genes are TRBV10-3 and TRBJ2-7, with TRBD2 matching over 8 bases. Trimming took 7 bases from V and 2 from J; bases not matched to a gene: 7. Germline CDR1 is ENHRY and CDR2 is SYGVKD. This CDR3 contains 14 residues. The CDR3 bases are TGTGCCATCACTGCGGGAGGTACCGCCTACGAGCAGTACTTC. This gives the protein CAITAGGTAYEQYF.

This clonotype was seen ten or more times. The gene calls are TRBV5-1 and TRBJ2-1; TRBD2 aligns across 7 bases. Germline V gives CDR1 SGHRS, CDR2 YFSETQ. This CDR3 spans 15 amino acids. Trimming cost V 4 bases and J 0 bases; bases outside gene matches: 4. The CDR3 loop is CASSPIAGSYNEQFF. In nucleotides, the CDR3 is TGCGCCAGCAGCCCAATAGCGGGCTCCTACAATGAGCAGTTCTTC.

This clonotype was observed at least ten times. The CDR3, as DNA: TGCAGCGTTGAAGGGACAGGGAGGAGCACCGGGGAGCTGTTTTTT. This sequence encodes CSVEGTGRSTGELFF. V gene TRBV29-1 combines with J gene TRBJ2-2; 8 bases align to TRBD1. J was trimmed by 4 bases and V by 1 base; bases with no gene match: 5. This CDR3 spans 15 amino acids. Per the germline V gene, CDR1 is SQVTM and CDR2 is ANQGSEA.

The V and J genes are TRBV28 and TRBJ2-3, with D hard to call. This CDR3 has 12 residues. V shed 7 bases and J shed 3 bases, with 8 bases lying between them. Germline loops: CDR1 MDHEN, CDR2 SYDVKM. CDR3 sequence: CASNPITDTQYF. The CDR3 bases are TGTGCCAGCAACCCTATTACAGATACGCAGTATTTT.

V is TRBV2 and J is TRBJ1-1, with 8 bases identical to TRBD1. V trimming: 4 bases; J trimming: 3 bases; junction bases outside the gene matches: 7. The V gene's germline CDR1 is SNHLY and CDR2 FYNNEI. The CDR3 totals 15 residues. The CDR3 DNA reads TGTGCCAGCAGTGGGTTACAGGGGGTCTACACTGAAGCTTTCTTT. This translates into CASSGLQGVYTEAFF.

This clonotype was counted a few times. The V gene is TRBV6-2 or TRBV6-3, the J gene TRBJ2-1; 7 positions match TRBD1. The CDR3 spans 17 residues. CDR1 MNHEY and CDR2 SVGEGT come from the germline V gene. Trimming took 6 bases from V and 4 from J; bases not matched to a gene: 15. The CDR3 protein is CASSDHPGGVGYNEQFF. The CDR3, as DNA: TGTGCCAGCAGCGACCACCCAGGGGGTGTCGGGTACAATGAGCAGTTCTTC.

The V and J genes are TRBV5-1 and TRBJ2-3; TRBD2 is a possible D gene (6 bases). The ends were cut back, 6 bases at V and 0 bases at J, with 14 bases in the middle. Germline V CDR1 and CDR2: SGHRS, YFSETQ. The CDR3 runs 15 residues. CDR3 loop: CASTEGGASTDTQYF. For the CDR3, the DNA is TGCGCCAGCACCGAGGGAGGTGCTAGCACAGATACGCAGTATTTT.